The following is a TCR beta chain sequence with its context. This clone was seen just once. The target of this receptor is not known. One base away there is no much larger clone; base qualities are not given. This entry belongs to a study of memory CD8 T cells in hepatitis C reinfection (dated by TCRdb to about 2017). Concerning the study at large: Three donors spontaneously resolved two consecutive HCV infections, while two donors cleared a primary infection but became chronically infected after reinfection. HCV reinfection was defined by a positive HCV RNA test following two negative tests taken at least 60 days apart. In the reinfection study, participants with a resolved prior HCV infection were followed up every 3 months. Pre-reinfection samples were taken from 55 to 20 weeks before reinfection was detected. The TCR beta repertoire of virus-specific CD8 T cells was tracked longitudinally in a few donors across an HCV reinfection episode. Between about 2008 and 2012, 4 to 6 reinfection cases that had stored pre-reinfection samples were identified. On the study overall, not on this receptor specifically: Because the study included only a few donors, definitive conclusions about public clonotypes linked to secondary clearance could not be reached.

The time point label corresponds to: pre-reinfection, 55 to 20 weeks before reinfection detection. The sorted cells were sequenced directly ex vivo, without any in vitro expansion ahead of TCR sequencing. Donors were people who inject drugs enrolled in the Montreal Acute Hepatitis C Cohort Study (HEPCO) in Canada. As controls, total naive CD8 T cells, sorted as viable CD3+ CD8+ CD45RO-, were obtained from a couple of donors at each of the three reinfection time points. Before sorting, cryopreserved peripheral blood mononuclear cells were thawed, and CD8 T cells were purified from the thawed cells. The MACS CD8+ T cell Isolation Kit was used to enrich CD8 T cells by negative selection. Cell sorting was done on a BD FACSAria II sorter with FACSDiva software, and data were analyzed with FlowJo. The germline V gene specifies MGHRA as CDR1 and YSYEKL as CDR2. From its cysteine to its phenylalanine, the CDR3 spans 14 amino acids. CDR3 DNA only is kept here, 42 bases in frame from base 1.

The library was generated by the immunoSEQ multiplex PCR assay. Genomic DNA was extracted from the sorted cells, and the TCR beta V, D and J regions were sequenced using the automated high-throughput method of Adaptive Biotechnologies. A two-step, bias-controlled multiplex PCR was used to amplify the CDR3 regions. Amplified TCR beta libraries were sequenced on an Illumina instrument. On the study's bioinformatics: Demultiplexed reads were processed to reduce amplification and sequencing bias, and the IMGT database was used to assign CDR3 sequences to gene families. Repertoire data were analyzed with ImmunoSEQ software version 2.0. Out-of-frame sequences and sequences containing stop codons in the CDR3 were removed from the clonotype lists. Clonotypes below 0.01% frequency were excluded because they corresponded to less than one cell. Richness was calculated by dividing observed richness by input cell number, and evenness was calculated by dividing Shannon entropy by log observed richness. To measure repertoire diversity and how similar the repertoire was between time points, Simpson diversity and Morisita-Horn overlap indices were applied. Clonotypes were sorted into dominant (>1%), sub-dominant (0.5-0.99%), low abundance (0.1-0.49%) or lowest abundance (<0.1%) groups. For the germline index, total nucleotide additions were subtracted from total CDR3 length, and that difference was then divided by total CDR3 length. This immuneACCESS table, as held by TCRdb, lists in-frame sequences with V and J called but not all clones. Of the missing ones, under half trace to an unresolved V gene in checked studies; the others have no known cause. For V, J and clone size, that table is used; D and trimming come from the DNA. The sample table shows approximately 51,000 clones, and about 90% are seen once. The biggest ten clones account for 0.9% to 1.1% of the sample.

This receptor was obtained from a man between 18 and 29 years old with hepatitis C virus infection. The chain employs TRBV4-1 and TRBJ2-5; the D gene lacks a confident call. The last part of the DNA fits TRBJ2-7 better; the J call may be wrong. Sequenced material: naive CD8+ T cells sorted from blood. Read against the paper, the sample's cell subset or site label means: total naive CD8+CD45RO- T cells. The DNA reads TGCGCCAGCAGCCAAGGGAGCGTCTCCTACGAGCAGTACTTC. Its protein product is CASSQGSVSYEQYF.